This entry features one TCR beta chain sequence. The antigen is unknown. This sample stems from a study of cytomegalovirus exposure and HLA in healthy donors. Regarding the study as a whole: Being productive about 90% or about 30% of the time was typical of most TCR beta V segments in an earlier analysis. The CMV antigen specificity of a few CMV-associated chains was confirmed through in vitro analysis. Compared with the approximately 700-donor mean, an Asian-associated ancestry cluster reportedly had fewer N-insertions, according to a later analysis.

Looked up from germline, CDR1 is GTSNPN and CDR2 is SVGIG (reference sequence). This CDR3 has 14 residues. Trimming took 3 bases from V and 6 from J; bases not matched to a gene: 6. PCR used 60 Vbeta primers and 13 Jbeta primers. TCRdb's copy holds only in-frame clones and misses some; the assay was immunoSEQ multiplex PCR. This table holds about 170,000 clones, around 82% found once. V is TRBV30 and J is TRBJ2-7; 12 nucleotides line up with TRBD1. The TCR was taken from a woman between 50 and 59 years old in good health and CMV-seropositive. Sequencing was carried out using PBMCs. CDR3 bases: TGTGCCTGGAGCCCGGGACAGGGGGCGATCGAGCAGTACTTC. Translating it yields CAWSPGQGAIEQYF.